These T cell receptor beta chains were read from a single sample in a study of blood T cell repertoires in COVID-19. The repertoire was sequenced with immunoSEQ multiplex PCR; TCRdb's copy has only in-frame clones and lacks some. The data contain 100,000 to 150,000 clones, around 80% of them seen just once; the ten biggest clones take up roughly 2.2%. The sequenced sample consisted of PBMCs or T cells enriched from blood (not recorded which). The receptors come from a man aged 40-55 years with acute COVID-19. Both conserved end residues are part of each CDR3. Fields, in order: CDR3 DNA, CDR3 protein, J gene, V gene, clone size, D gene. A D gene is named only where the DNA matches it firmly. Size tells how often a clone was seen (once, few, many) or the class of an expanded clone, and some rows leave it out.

CDR3nt: TGTGCCAGCAGTTATAGAAGGAGCTCTGGGGCCAACGTCCTGACTTTC; CDR3aa: CASSYRRSSGANVLTF; j_gene: TRBJ2-6; v_gene: TRBV6-5; abundance: .; d_gene: .
CDR3nt: TGTGCCTCCCCGGGGACAGGGAACTATGGCTACACCTTC; CDR3aa: CASPGTGNYGYTF; j_gene: TRBJ1-2; v_gene: TRBV30; abundance: .; d_gene: TRBD1
CDR3nt: TGTGCCAGCACTACAGGGGTAGTCCCTGGAAACACCATATATTTT; CDR3aa: CASTTGVVPGNTIYF; j_gene: TRBJ1-3; v_gene: TRBV11-2; abundance: .; d_gene: TRBD1
CDR3nt: TGTGCCAGCAGGGACAGGCTTAGCACAGATACGCAGTATTTT; CDR3aa: CASRDRLSTDTQYF; j_gene: TRBJ2-3; v_gene: TRBV11-2; abundance: .; d_gene: TRBD1
CDR3nt: TGTGCCAGCAGTTTTTCGACAGGGGGCAGAGAAAAACTGTTTTTT; CDR3aa: CASSFSTGGREKLFF; j_gene: TRBJ1-4; v_gene: TRBV2; abundance: .; d_gene: TRBD1
CDR3nt: TGTGCCAGCAGCTTGGAACTAGCGGGGGGACCCAATGAGCAGTTCTTC; CDR3aa: CASSLELAGGPNEQFF; j_gene: TRBJ2-1; v_gene: TRBV11-3; abundance: .; d_gene: TRBD2
CDR3nt: TGTGCCTGGAGTGGAGGGACTAGCCGTAGCTCCTACGAGCAGTACTTC; CDR3aa: CAWSGGTSRSSYEQYF; j_gene: TRBJ2-7; v_gene: TRBV30; abundance: few; d_gene: TRBD2
CDR3nt: TGTGCCAGCAGTTACTCGGGACAGGGAAATTCACCCCTCCACTTT; CDR3aa: CASSYSGQGNSPLHF; j_gene: TRBJ1-6; v_gene: TRBV6-5; abundance: .; d_gene: TRBD1
CDR3nt: TGTGCCAGCAGTTGGCGGGCACCGAACTATGGCTACACCTTC; CDR3aa: CASSWRAPNYGYTF; j_gene: TRBJ1-2; v_gene: TRBV27; abundance: .; d_gene: .
CDR3nt: TGTGCCAGTAGTATACGGGGCACAGATACGCAGTATTTT; CDR3aa: CASSIRGTDTQYF; j_gene: TRBJ2-3; v_gene: TRBV19; abundance: .; d_gene: .
CDR3nt: TGCGCCAGCAGTCAATCGAGGAGCTACACAGATACGCAGTATTTT; CDR3aa: CASSQSRSYTDTQYF; j_gene: TRBJ2-3; v_gene: TRBV23-1; abundance: .; d_gene: .
CDR3nt: TGTGCCAGCAGCTCCACAGGGGGCTATGGAAACACCATATATTTT; CDR3aa: CASSSTGGYGNTIYF; j_gene: TRBJ1-3; v_gene: TRBV7-9; abundance: .; d_gene: TRBD1
CDR3nt: TGTGCCAGCAGCTCGCAGGGTGTGGCTAATGAAAAACTGTTTTTT; CDR3aa: CASSSQGVANEKLFF; j_gene: TRBJ1-4; v_gene: TRBV5-4; abundance: .; d_gene: .
CDR3nt: TGTGCCAGTAGTCAAACAGGGGGCGCGGGGGAAAAACTGTTTTTT; CDR3aa: CASSQTGGAGEKLFF; j_gene: TRBJ1-4; v_gene: TRBV19; abundance: .; d_gene: TRBD1
CDR3nt: TGTGCCAGCCGTAGGGATCCGTATGGAGCGGGAGGTTACAATGAGCAGTTCTTC; CDR3aa: CASRRDPYGAGGYNEQFF; j_gene: TRBJ2-1; v_gene: TRBV3-1/TRBV3-2; abundance: .; d_gene: TRBD2
CDR3nt: TGTGCCAGCAGCCTCACCGGGACTGCCTCCTACGAGCAGTACTTC; CDR3aa: CASSLTGTASYEQYF; j_gene: TRBJ2-7; v_gene: TRBV7-9; abundance: .; d_gene: .
CDR3nt: TGTGCCAGCAGCGTAGCGCTAGCGGGGGACACCGGGGAGCTGTTTTTT; CDR3aa: CASSVALAGDTGELFF; j_gene: TRBJ2-2; v_gene: TRBV9; abundance: .; d_gene: TRBD2
CDR3nt: TGTGCCATCAGCCTGACTAGCGGGAGACAGGCGAACACCGGGGAGCTGTTTTTT; CDR3aa: CAISLTSGRQANTGELFF; j_gene: TRBJ2-2; v_gene: TRBV10-3; abundance: few; d_gene: TRBD2
CDR3nt: TGTGCCAGTAGTACCTCATGGACAGGGGCAGACTACGAGCAGTACTTC; CDR3aa: CASSTSWTGADYEQYF; j_gene: TRBJ2-7; v_gene: TRBV19; abundance: .; d_gene: TRBD1
CDR3nt: TGTGCCAGCAGCCAAGGTGGCGGTTTAGCCTACGAGCAGTACTTC; CDR3aa: CASSQGGGLAYEQYF; j_gene: TRBJ2-7; v_gene: TRBV3-1/TRBV3-2; abundance: .; d_gene: .
CDR3nt: TGTGCCAGCAGCCAAGGACAGAACACTGAAGCTTTCTTT; CDR3aa: CASSQGQNTEAFF; j_gene: TRBJ1-1; v_gene: TRBV3-1/TRBV3-2; abundance: .; d_gene: .
CDR3nt: TGCGCCAGCAGCACCGGACAGGGAGGCACTGAAGCTTTCTTT; CDR3aa: CASSTGQGGTEAFF; j_gene: TRBJ1-1; v_gene: TRBV5-1; abundance: .; d_gene: TRBD1